These 11 T cell receptor beta chains share one sample of origin, sequenced in a study of T cells after yellow fever vaccination. TCRdb redid the calling of the 5' RACE reads with MiXCR, one entry per CDR3 protein. The repertoire holds roughly 160,000 distinct CDR3 sequences, about a tenth seen once, with around 40% in the top ten. This specimen consisted of CD8+ T cells sorted from PBMCs, obtained 45 days after the yellow fever booster vaccination. These receptors all stem from a man between 18 and 29 years old who received the YFV17D yellow fever vaccine.

In this sample, this clonotype turned up a few times. V and J are TRBV7-6 and TRBJ1-1; D is undetermined. Between the trimmed V and J ends, which lost 6 bases and 4 bases, there was a span of 9 bases. The CDR3 runs to 12 residues. Germline CDR1 SGHVS, CDR2 FNYEAQ. Here the CDR3 DNA reads TGTGCCAGCAGTACGATGGGCACTGAAGCTTTCTTT. This translates into CASSTMGTEAFF.

This clonotype was picked up a small number of times. The chain has TRBV5-4 and TRBJ2-1, with 9 bases that match TRBD2. This CDR3 spans 12 amino acids. V shed 0 bases, J shed 14 bases, and the junction held 3 bases outside the gene matches. CDR1 and CDR2 from the germline V gene are SGHNT and YYREEE (reference sequence). DNA of the CDR3: TGTGCCAGCAGCTTGGGACTAGCGGCAAAGTTCTTC. It yields the protein CASSLGLAAKFF. The variable domain in full, completed from reference TRBV5-4 and TRBJ2-1, reads ETGVTQSPTHLIKTRGQQVTLRCSSQSGHNTVSWYQQALGQGPQFIFQYYREEENGRGNFPPRFSGLQFPNYSSELNVNALELDDSALYLCASSLGLAAKFFGPGTRLTVL.

The chain couples TRBV27 to TRBJ2-1, with D perhaps TRBD1 (6 bases). The CDR3 is 14 amino acids. Germline CDR1 is MNHEY and CDR2 is SMNVEV (reference sequence). Trimming cost V 0 bases and J 10 bases, with 13 bases left between them. CDR3 DNA sequence: TGTGCCAGCAGTTTATCCCCAGGGGTAGGAGAGCAGTTCTTC. It encodes CASSLSPGVGEQFF.

V is TRBV20-1 and J is TRBJ2-4; D is possibly TRBD2 (6 bases). CDR1 and CDR2 from the germline V gene are DFQATT and SNEGSKA (reference sequence). The V gene lost 3 bases and the J gene lost 2 bases, with 20 bases spanning the gap. CDR3 length: 17 residues. Here the CDR3 reads CSASPTGHGRTKNIQYF. CDR3 DNA sequence: TGCAGTGCTAGCCCGACGGGTCATGGGAGGACCAAAAACATTCAGTACTTC.

This clonotype was detected ten times or more. The chain carries TRBV4-2 and TRBJ2-3, with 10 bases matching TRBD2. Germline lookup yields CDR1 LGHNA and CDR2 YNFKEQ. V shed 0 bases, J shed 4 bases, and the junction held 4 bases outside the gene matches. CDR3 length: 16 residues. CDR3 sequence (DNA): TGTGCCAGCAGCCAAGAGGAAGCGGGGGGGGCAGATACGCAGTATTTT. Translation: CASSQEEAGGADTQYF.

This clonotype was counted a few times. This sequence joins TRBV7-9 and TRBJ1-1; D not certain. CDR1 SEHNR and CDR2 FQNEAQ come from the germline V gene (reference sequence). Trimming cost V 5 bases and J 7 bases, with 14 bases left between them. The CDR3 runs to 13 residues. As DNA, the CDR3 is TGTGCCAGCAGCCTTGACACGATAGGTGAAGCTTTCTTT. It is translated as CASSLDTIGEAFF.

This clonotype was seen more than once but under ten times. The chain joins TRBV13 to TRBJ2-3, with a weak D call TRBD2 (6 bases). The germline V gene has CDR1 PRHDT and CDR2 FYEKMQ (reference sequence). CDR3 length equals 14 residues. The V end was cut by 2 bases, the J end by 5 bases, with 11 bases between. The CDR3 DNA follows: TGTGCCAGCAGCTTATTTAGGGAGGTAGATACGCAGTATTTT. This gives the protein CASSLFREVDTQYF.

V and J are TRBV7-2 and TRBJ2-7; D unclear. CDR1 and CDR2 from the germline V gene are SGHTA and FQGNSA. Trimming removed 5 bases at V and 2 bases at J, with 10 bases between. This CDR3 comprises 13 residues. Here the CDR3 reads CASSQDGPYEQYV. Here the CDR3 DNA reads TGTGCCAGCAGCCAGGACGGGCCCTACGAGCAGTACGTC.

This clonotype has only a few counts. The chain is built from TRBV7-8 and TRBJ1-4, with unresolved D. This CDR3 is 19 amino acids long. Germline CDR1 is SGHVS and CDR2 is FQNEAQ. The V gene lost 0 bases and the J gene lost 1 base, with 18 bases spanning the gap. The CDR3 is CASSLATLLSDITNEKLFF. The DNA of the CDR3 is TGTGCCAGCAGCTTAGCCACCTTACTCTCGGATATAACTAATGAAAAACTGTTTTTT.

The chain couples TRBV27 to TRBJ1-2; D not certain. The CDR3 has 15 residues. V lost 3 bases and J lost 0, with 11 bases in between. Germline V gene sequence: CDR1 MNHEY, CDR2 SMNVEV (reference sequence). The CDR3 DNA reads TGTGCCAGCAGTTTTCGGGCGGATGCTAACTATGGCTACACCTTC. Translating it yields CASSFRADANYGYTF.

This clonotype was seen only a few times. The J gene is TRBJ2-5, the V gene TRBV6-2 or TRBV6-3; TRBD1 matches 7 bases. Germline CDR1 reads MNHEY; CDR2 reads SVGEGT. The CDR3 loop spans 14 amino acids. The V segment lost 6 bases and the J segment 4 bases; nucleotides outside the gene matches: 8. The CDR3 loop reads CASSTGERLETQYF. Written as DNA, the CDR3 is TGTGCCAGCAGCACAGGGGAGCGCTTAGAGACCCAGTACTTC.